This record looks at one T cell receptor (beta chain) sequence and its context. This sample was included in a study of T cell responses to AZD1222 COVID-19 vaccine. Trimming took 4 bases from V and 5 from J; bases not matched to a gene: 4. CDR1 is LNHDA and CDR2 is SQIVND in the germline V gene (reference sequence). This CDR3 comprises 14 residues. The data were produced by immunoSEQ multiplex PCR, yet TCRdb's version contains in-frame clones alone and is incomplete. The sample has approximately 60,000 clones, approximately 85% seen once. The source is an adult in good health. The chain employs TRBV19 and TRBJ2-7, with TRBD1 matching 11 bases. This material consisted of peripheral blood, taken on day 0 of MenACWY control vaccination. CDR3: CASSRTGGGDEQYF. CDR3 sequence (DNA): TGTGCCAGTAGTAGGACAGGGGGCGGCGACGAGCAGTACTTC.